This T cell receptor beta chain was sequenced during a study of graft-versus-host responses after intestinal transplantation. TCRdb's copy holds only in-frame clones and misses some; the assay was immunoSEQ multiplex PCR. The sample carries fewer than 30,000 clones, more than 90% recorded once. The CDR3 runs 13 residues. The V end lost 6 bases, the J end lost 5 bases, and 13 bases lay between the germline ends. From germline, CDR1 is MNHEY and CDR2 SMNVEV (reference sequence). The sequencing used PBMCs, collected roughly 29 days after intestinal transplant. The rearrangement links TRBV27 to TRBJ1-1; D unresolved. This TCR derives from a human patient who received an intestinal transplant, so some T cells may come from the graft donor. CDR3 sequence: CASRGAGRTEAFF. In DNA form, the CDR3 reads TGTGCCAGCAGGGGAGCTGGGAGGACTGAAGCTTTCTTT.